This is a list of T cell receptor beta chains from one sample in a study of graft-versus-host responses after intestinal transplantation. Clones were read by immunoSEQ multiplex PCR, and TCRdb kept only the in-frame ones, dropping some. In the table there are fewer than 45,000 clones, roughly 89% of which are singletons. The sample consisted of PBMCs, taken around 330 days after intestinal transplant. These receptors came from a human patient who received an intestinal transplant, so some T cells may come from the graft donor. Both conserved end residues are part of each CDR3. D genes are given only for firm matches. The size field is filled for only some rows; it gives once, few, many or a size class.

v_gene: TRBV6-5; j_gene: TRBJ1-2; abundance: .; d_gene: TRBD1; CDR3nt: TGTGCCAGCAGTTACTCAGGGACAGGGACCTATGGCTACACCTTC; CDR3aa: CASSYSGTGTYGYTF
v_gene: TRBV5-1; j_gene: TRBJ2-2; abundance: .; d_gene: TRBD2; CDR3nt: TGCGCCAGCAGCCGCAGGATAGCGGGGGCCCTCGACACCGGGGAGCTGTTTTTT; CDR3aa: CASSRRIAGALDTGELFF
v_gene: TRBV7-3; j_gene: TRBJ2-1; abundance: .; d_gene: .; CDR3nt: TGTGCCAGCAGCCGCGATCTGTACAATGAGCAGTTCTTC; CDR3aa: CASSRDLYNEQFF
v_gene: TRBV7-8; j_gene: TRBJ1-6; abundance: .; d_gene: .; CDR3nt: TGTGCCAGCAGCTTAGCGACGGGTCTTTATAATTCACCCCTCCACTTT; CDR3aa: CASSLATGLYNSPLHF
v_gene: TRBV6-1; j_gene: TRBJ2-7; abundance: once; d_gene: .; CDR3nt: TGTGCCAGCACGTTCGGGGGCGCCGGATCCTACGAGCAGTACTTC; CDR3aa: CASTFGGAGSYEQYF
v_gene: TRBV28; j_gene: TRBJ2-7; abundance: once; d_gene: .; CDR3nt: TGTGCCACCTACAGTGCCACGCTTGAGCAGTACTTC; CDR3aa: CATYSATLEQYF
v_gene: TRBV5-1; j_gene: TRBJ2-1; abundance: .; d_gene: .; CDR3nt: TGCGCCAGCAGCTTGGTTGGGGCCTTAATTAAGAATGAGCAGTTCTTC; CDR3aa: CASSLVGALIKNEQFF
v_gene: TRBV27; j_gene: TRBJ2-7; abundance: .; d_gene: .; CDR3nt: TGTGCCAGCAGTGCCCACGGGATCTCTCAGTACTTC; CDR3aa: CASSAHGISQYF
v_gene: TRBV2; j_gene: TRBJ2-3; abundance: .; d_gene: TRBD2; CDR3nt: TGTGCCAGCATTCTCGGGGGGGGCACAGATACGCAGTATTTT; CDR3aa: CASILGGGTDTQYF
v_gene: TRBV27; j_gene: TRBJ1-6; abundance: .; d_gene: .; CDR3nt: TGTGCCAGCAGTCCATTAGGGGTGGCCAGCTCCTATAATTCACCCCTCCACTTT; CDR3aa: CASSPLGVASSYNSPLHF
v_gene: TRBV21-1; j_gene: TRBJ2-6; abundance: .; d_gene: .; CDR3nt: TGTGCCAGCAGCAAATCCTGGACAAGCTCTGGGGCCAACGTCCTGACTTTC; CDR3aa: CASSKSWTSSGANVLTF
v_gene: TRBV13; j_gene: TRBJ2-7; abundance: .; d_gene: .; CDR3nt: TGTGCCAGCAGCCTGGAGCTAACCTACGAGCAGTACTTC; CDR3aa: CASSLELTYEQYF
v_gene: TRBV9; j_gene: TRBJ1-6; abundance: .; d_gene: .; CDR3nt: TGTGCCAGCAGCGTGACCCTTCCTCCTTCACCCCTCCACTTT; CDR3aa: CASSVTLPPSPLHF
v_gene: TRBV7-3; j_gene: TRBJ2-7; abundance: .; d_gene: TRBD1; CDR3nt: TGTGCCAGCAGCCTCGGGACAGGCCTCTCCTACGAGCAGTACTTC; CDR3aa: CASSLGTGLSYEQYF